This T cell receptor (beta chain) was profiled in a study of blood T cell repertoires in COVID-19 (dated by TCRdb to 2019 to 2021). In terms of the full investigation: The collaborator samples originated in the United States, Italy and Spain and spanned the acute and convalescent phases of COVID-19. The prospective study material was composed of cDNA or gDNA derived from T cells, B-cell-depleted T cells, or PBMCs. Subjects who had been exposed to COVID-19, were actively infected with it, or had recovered from it provided the deeply sampled blood TCRbeta repertoires that made up the dataset. A freely available public database, intended as a resource for researchers studying the immune response to SARS-CoV-2, is where the repertoires were released. The samples were drawn from the first 160 participants of the ongoing ImmuneRACE study and from 1,254 subjects provided by 6 global collaborators. A de-identified subject ID, COVID-19 status, age in years and sex were almost always included in the sample metadata. Where HLA class I and class II types were available, the types were taken from metadata supplied by the sample provider, not from assay-based typing. Summary of the overall study and its limitations: The amount of clinical and demographic metadata varied by source and participant and was provided uncurated.

TCRbeta CDR3 regions were amplified from genomic DNA using the immunoSEQ Assay, a bias-controlled multiplex PCR. From the authors' description of their analysis: Within the assay, amplification of reference gene primers was used to estimate how many nucleated cells each sample contained. Sequence reads were collapsed and filtered to measure the absolute abundance of every unique TCRbeta CDR3 rearrangement. Productive Simpson clonality was computed per sample as the square root of Simpson's diversity index over productive rearrangements. Here the immuneACCESS table is served through TCRdb, limited to in-frame sequences with V and J called. Missing clones are a known gap in these copies; in checked studies unresolved V genes cover under half, and the rest lacks a known reason. V, J and clone size are taken as reported in that table, and D and trimming were inferred from the DNA itself. The sample has a few hundred thousand clones on record, roughly 86% of them singletons. 11% of the sample rests with the top ten.

One collaborating source in Seattle enrolled patients while the patients were actively infected and followed the patients over time throughout the course of disease. Each collaborating institution followed its own protocols to collect whole blood in K2EDTA tubes. For TCRbeta analysis, collaborator samples were shipped as frozen whole blood, as isolated PBMCs, or as DNA extracted from either sample type. Comments on this clone: The antigen this receptor binds is unknown. Per-base quality was not reported, and no clone a single base away is much larger than it.

From V the trimming removes 4 bases and from J it removes 1 base, while the gene matches leave 2 bases of the junction unaccounted for. CDR1 and CDR2 (LNHDA, SQIVND) derive from the germline V gene (reference sequence). CDR3 length: 14 amino acids, cysteine to phenylalanine. Only the CDR3 portion is preserved as DNA: 42 bases, with reading frame beginning at the first base. This clonotype was obtained from a woman younger than 45 with COVID-19, enrolled during active disease. The chain is assembled from TRBV19 and TRBJ1-1, with 8 middle bases fitting TRBD1. Sequencing was carried out using peripheral blood. The DNA reads TGTGCCAGTAGTACAGGGGGCCGGAACACTGAAGCTTTCTTT. Translated, it gives CASSTGGRNTEAFF. The full variable domain, completed from the reference TRBV19 and TRBJ1-1 proteins outside the CDR3, reads DGGITQSPKYLFRKEGQNVTLSCEQNLNHDAMYWYRQDPGQGLRLIYYSQIVNDFQKGDIAEGYSVSREKKESFPLTVTSAQKNPTAFYLCASSTGGRNTEAFFGQGTRLTVV.